Given below is one TCR beta chain in context. This clone came up once. Which antigen it targets is not known. No clone much larger than this one lies a single base away; base qualities are absent. The library came from the immunoSEQ multiplex PCR assay. T cell repertoires were profiled by deep sequencing of rearranged TCR beta loci, alongside multiparametric flow cytometry. Here the immuneACCESS table is served through TCRdb, limited to in-frame sequences with V and J called. Missing clones are a known gap in these copies; in checked studies unresolved V genes cover under half, and the rest lacks a known reason. This sample is represented by 20,000 to 30,000 clones; about 82% of them were singletons. Approximately 22% of the sample is taken by the ten largest. The data originate from a study of lymphopenia after photon versus proton radiotherapy (dated by TCRdb to about 2019). Concerning the study at large: In patients with gastrointestinal tumors who developed high-grade lymphopenia, the study compared the immunological effects of photon radiation therapy with those of proton radiation therapy. The cohort comprised 20 patients with gastrointestinal tumors who received either photon or proton therapy and then developed lymphopenia. The study was designed to characterize how the impact on the immune system differs between the two radiation modalities. The paper's findings and limits, for the study overall: During treatment, patients who received proton therapy stayed relatively stable, whereas patients who received photon therapy lost naive T cells and TCR diversity and gained effector/memory populations. After the lymphocyte count nadir, oligoclonal expansion, especially of CD8+ Temra cells, was observed in photon-treated repertoires, and the drop in diversity was driven by this expansion. Across the cohort, among patients who died, a greater drop in TCR diversity after the nadir was inversely correlated with overall survival time. The authors looked at the survival association only in patients who died, and they framed better survival with proton therapy as a possibility rather than a demonstrated result.

Per the germline V gene, LGHNT is the CDR1 and FRNRAP is the CDR2. After removal of 4 bases from V and 10 bases from J, the junction retains 4 bases not matched to a gene. From the cysteine up to the phenylalanine, the CDR3 has a length of 14 residues. Just CDR3 DNA is preserved here, 42 bases in frame from base 1. The starting material was peripheral blood, obtained from a patient treated with proton-based radiotherapy. Here the chain combines TRBV12-5 and TRBJ2-1, and 13 junctional nucleotides match TRBD2. The TCR sequence derives from a woman in her seventies with pancreatic cancer. The nucleotide sequence is TGTGCTAGTGGTTGGGGGGGACTAGCGGGAGAGCAGTTCTTC. Translation gives CASGWGGLAGEQFF.